The clone carrying this T cell receptor beta chain has a count of ten or more. This sample is drawn from a study of T-cell reconstitution after alpha-beta-depleted transplantation in children. Germline loops: CDR1 DFQATT, CDR2 SNEGSKA (reference sequence). CDR3 length: 13 amino acids. Trimming took off 6 bases at V and 9 bases at J, with 20 bases between the two ends. Researchers prepared the TCRbeta library using unique molecular identifiers, the study reports. TCRdb reprocessed the PCR reads with MiXCR, giving one entry per CDR3 protein. The repertoire includes about 640,000 distinct CDR3 sequences, around 17% of them detected once, and under 1.2% sits in the top ten.

The sequencing here drew on PBMCs from the stem cell graft donor, taken from the stem cell graft. The V and J genes are TRBV20-1 and TRBJ1-1; possible D gene TRBD1, 5 bases. The TCR originated in a human donor who donated a stem cell graft to a child with acute myeloid leukemia. CDR3 bases: TGCAGTGCGGCTCCGCGCGGGGCCGCCAAAGCTTTCTTT. Translation gives CSAAPRGAAKAFF.